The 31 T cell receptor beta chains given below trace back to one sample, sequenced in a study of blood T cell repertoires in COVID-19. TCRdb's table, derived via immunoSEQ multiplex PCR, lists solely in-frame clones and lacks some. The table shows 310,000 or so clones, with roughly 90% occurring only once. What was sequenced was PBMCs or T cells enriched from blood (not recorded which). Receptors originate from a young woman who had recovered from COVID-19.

The CDR3 loop is CASSFSWSSYNEQFF. CDR3 DNA: TGTGCCAGCAGTTTTTCGTGGAGCTCCTACAATGAGCAGTTCTTC. The chain recombines TRBV27 with TRBJ2-1; D ambiguous. The germline gives CDR1 MNHEY, CDR2 SMNVEV (reference sequence). V was trimmed by 3 bases and J by 0 bases, leaving 9 bases between them. The CDR3 loop spans 15 amino acids.

This CDR3 reads CASSVRPPGQGFHGELFF. CDR3 bases: TGTGCCAGCAGCGTACGCCCCCCGGGACAGGGCTTTCACGGGGAGCTGTTTTTT. The chain uses TRBV9 and TRBJ2-2; 9 bases line up with TRBD1. With V trimmed by 1 base and J by 7 bases, 14 bases remained unmatched. The CDR3 is made up of 18 amino acids. Germline CDR1 reads SGDLS; CDR2 reads YYNGEE.

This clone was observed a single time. Written as DNA, the CDR3 is TGTGCCAGCAGTTTTGGCCTCCTAGCGGACTCCTACGAGCAGTACTTC. Translating it yields CASSFGLLADSYEQYF. V usage is TRBV6-2 or TRBV6-3 and J usage is TRBJ2-7, with 7 bases lining up with TRBD2. The ends lost 4 bases at V and 0 bases at J; junction bases unmatched: 9. The length of the CDR3 is 16 residues. CDR1 is MNHEY and CDR2 is SVGEGT in the germline V gene.

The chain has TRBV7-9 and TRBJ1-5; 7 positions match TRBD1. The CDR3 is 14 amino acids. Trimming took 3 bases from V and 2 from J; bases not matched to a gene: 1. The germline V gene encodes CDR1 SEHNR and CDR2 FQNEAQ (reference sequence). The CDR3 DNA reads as TGTGCCAGCAGCTTTGGGACAGGCAATCAGCCCCAGCATTTT. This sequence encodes CASSFGTGNQPQHF.

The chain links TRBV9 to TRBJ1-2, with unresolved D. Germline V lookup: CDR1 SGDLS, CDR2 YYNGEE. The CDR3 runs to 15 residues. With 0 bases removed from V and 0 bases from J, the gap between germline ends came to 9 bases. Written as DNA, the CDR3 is TGTGCCAGCAGCGTAGGGCCGGGGACTAACTATGGCTACACCTTC. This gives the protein CASSVGPGTNYGYTF.

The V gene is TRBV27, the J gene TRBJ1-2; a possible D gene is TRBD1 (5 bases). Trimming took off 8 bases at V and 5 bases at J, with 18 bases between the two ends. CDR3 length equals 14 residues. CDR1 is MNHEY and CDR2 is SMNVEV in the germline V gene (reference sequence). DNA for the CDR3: TGTGCCAGCGGGCCACAGGTCCTAGGTTATGGCTACACCTTC. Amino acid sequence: CASGPQVLGYGYTF.

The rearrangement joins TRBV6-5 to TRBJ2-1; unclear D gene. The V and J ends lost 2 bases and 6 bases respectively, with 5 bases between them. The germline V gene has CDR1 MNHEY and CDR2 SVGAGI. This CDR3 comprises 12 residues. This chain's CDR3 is CASSYGLNEQFF. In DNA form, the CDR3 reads TGTGCCAGCAGTTACGGCCTCAATGAGCAGTTCTTC.

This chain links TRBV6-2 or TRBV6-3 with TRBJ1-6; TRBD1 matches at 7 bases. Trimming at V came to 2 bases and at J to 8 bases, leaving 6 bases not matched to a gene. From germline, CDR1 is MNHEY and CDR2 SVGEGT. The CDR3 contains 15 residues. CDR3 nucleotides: TGTGCCAGCAGTTACCAAAGACAGGGATATTCACCCCTCCACTTT. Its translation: CASSYQRQGYSPLHF.

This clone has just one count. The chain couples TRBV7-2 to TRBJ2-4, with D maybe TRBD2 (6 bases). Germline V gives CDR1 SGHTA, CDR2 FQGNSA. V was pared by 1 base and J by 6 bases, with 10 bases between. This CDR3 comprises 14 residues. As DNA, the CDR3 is TGTGCCAGCAGCTTAGAGTTGGGGGGAAACATTCAGTACTTC. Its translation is CASSLELGGNIQYF.

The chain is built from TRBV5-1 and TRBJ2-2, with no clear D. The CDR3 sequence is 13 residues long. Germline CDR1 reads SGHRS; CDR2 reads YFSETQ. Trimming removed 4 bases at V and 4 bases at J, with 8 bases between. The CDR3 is CASSIGPTGELFF. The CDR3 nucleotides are TGCGCCAGCAGCATTGGCCCCACCGGGGAGCTGTTTTTT.

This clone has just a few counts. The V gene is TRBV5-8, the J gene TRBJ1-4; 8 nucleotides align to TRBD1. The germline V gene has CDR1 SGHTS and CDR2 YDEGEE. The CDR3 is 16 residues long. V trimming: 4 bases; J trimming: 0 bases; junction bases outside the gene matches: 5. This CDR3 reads CASSPTGDATNEKLFF. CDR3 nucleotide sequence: TGTGCCAGCAGCCCGACAGGGGATGCAACTAATGAAAAACTGTTTTTT.

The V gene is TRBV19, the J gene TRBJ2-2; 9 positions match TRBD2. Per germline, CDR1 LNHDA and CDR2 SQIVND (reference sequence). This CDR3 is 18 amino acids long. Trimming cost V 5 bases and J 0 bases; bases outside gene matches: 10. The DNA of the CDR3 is TGTGCCAGTAGTCTTGGAGGGCTAGCGGGATCGAACACCGGGGAGCTGTTTTTT. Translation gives CASSLGGLAGSNTGELFF.

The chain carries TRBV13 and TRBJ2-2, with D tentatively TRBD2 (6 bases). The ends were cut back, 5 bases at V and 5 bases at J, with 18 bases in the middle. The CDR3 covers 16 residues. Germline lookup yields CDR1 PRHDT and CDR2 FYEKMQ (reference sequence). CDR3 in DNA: TGTGCCAGCAGCGGGCCGAGGGGAGGTAGTACCGGGGAGCTGTTTTTT. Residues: CASSGPRGGSTGELFF.

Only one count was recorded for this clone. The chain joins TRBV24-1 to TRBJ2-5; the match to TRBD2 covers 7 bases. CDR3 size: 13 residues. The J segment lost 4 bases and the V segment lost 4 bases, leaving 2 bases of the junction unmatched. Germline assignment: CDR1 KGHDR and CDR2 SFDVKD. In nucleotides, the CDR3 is TGTGCCACCAGTGAGTGGGGGGGAGAGACCCAGTACTTC. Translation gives CATSEWGGETQYF.

The CDR3 coding sequence is TGTGCCAGCAGCTTAGCAGGGGGGGCGGCTGAAGCTTTCTTT. This sequence encodes CASSLAGGAAEAFF. V is TRBV7-9 and J is TRBJ1-1, with TRBD1 as a possible D gene (6 bases). The V and J ends lost 0 bases and 6 bases respectively, with 11 bases between them. Germline V gene lookup returns CDR1 SEHNR and CDR2 FQNEAQ (reference sequence). The CDR3 has 14 amino acids. The full variable domain, completed using reference TRBV7-9 and TRBJ1-1, is DTGVSQNPRHKITKRGQNVTFRCDPISEHNRLYWYRQTLGQGPEFLTYFQNEAQLEKSRLLSDRFSAERPKGSFSTLEIQRTEQGDSAMYLCASSLAGGAAEAFFGQGTRLTVV.

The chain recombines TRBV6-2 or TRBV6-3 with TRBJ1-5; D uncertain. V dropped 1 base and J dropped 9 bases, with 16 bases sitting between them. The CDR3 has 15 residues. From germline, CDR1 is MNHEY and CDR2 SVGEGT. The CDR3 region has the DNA TGTGCCAGCAGTTACTTAGATGCCGCGGTATGGCCCCAGCATTTT. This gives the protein CASSYLDAAVWPQHF.

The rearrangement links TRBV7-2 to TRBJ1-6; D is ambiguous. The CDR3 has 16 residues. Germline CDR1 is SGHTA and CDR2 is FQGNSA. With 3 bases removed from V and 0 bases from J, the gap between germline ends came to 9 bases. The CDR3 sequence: CASSFGISSYNSPLHF. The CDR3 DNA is TGTGCCAGCAGCTTCGGGATAAGCTCCTATAATTCACCCCTCCACTTT. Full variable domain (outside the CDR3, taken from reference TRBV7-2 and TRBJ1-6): GAGVSQSPSNKVTEKGKDVELRCDPISGHTALYWYRQSLGQGLEFLIYFQGNSAPDKSGLPSDRFSAERTGGSVSTLTIQRTQQEDSAVYLCASSFGISSYNSPLHFGNGTRLTVT.

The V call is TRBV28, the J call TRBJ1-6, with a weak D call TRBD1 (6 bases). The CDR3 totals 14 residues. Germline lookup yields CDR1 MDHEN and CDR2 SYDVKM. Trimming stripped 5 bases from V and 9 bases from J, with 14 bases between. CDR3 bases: TGTGCCAGCAGTGTGGGCAGGGGAAGTTCACCCCTCCACTTT. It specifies CASSVGRGSSPLHF.

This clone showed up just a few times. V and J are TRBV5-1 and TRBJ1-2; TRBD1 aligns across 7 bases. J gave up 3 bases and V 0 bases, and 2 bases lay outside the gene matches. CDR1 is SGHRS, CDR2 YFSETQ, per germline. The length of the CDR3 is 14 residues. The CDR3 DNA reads TGCGCCAGCAGCTTGGCCGACAGGGACTATGGCTACACCTTC. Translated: CASSLADRDYGYTF.

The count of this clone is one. The CDR3 loop reads CASSLTPNEQYF. The CDR3 bases are TGTGCCAGCAGCTTAACTCCAAACGAGCAGTACTTC. The chain uses TRBV7-3 and TRBJ2-7; D remains unclear. Trimming removed 0 bases at V and 5 bases at J, with 5 bases between. This CDR3 has 12 amino acids. Germline CDR1 reads SGHTA; CDR2 reads FQGTGA.

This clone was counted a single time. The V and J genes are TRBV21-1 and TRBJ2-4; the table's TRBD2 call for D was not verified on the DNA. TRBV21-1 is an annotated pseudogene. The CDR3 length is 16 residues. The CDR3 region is CASSNSEGSAKNIQYF. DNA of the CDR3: TGTGCCAGCAGCAATTCTGAGGGATCGGCCAAAAACATTCAGTACTTC.

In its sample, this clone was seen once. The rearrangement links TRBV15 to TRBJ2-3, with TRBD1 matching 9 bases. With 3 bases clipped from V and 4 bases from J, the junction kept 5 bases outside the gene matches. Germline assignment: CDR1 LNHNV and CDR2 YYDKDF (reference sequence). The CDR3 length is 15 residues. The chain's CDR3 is CATSRGDRVADTQYF. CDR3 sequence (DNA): TGTGCCACCAGCAGGGGGGACAGGGTAGCAGATACGCAGTATTTT.

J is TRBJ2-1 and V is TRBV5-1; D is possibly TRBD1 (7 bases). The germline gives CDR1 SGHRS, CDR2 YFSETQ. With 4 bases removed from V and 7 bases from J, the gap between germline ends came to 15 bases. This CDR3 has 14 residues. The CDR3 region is CASSQDRAGNEQFF. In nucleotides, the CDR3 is TGCGCCAGCAGCCAAGACAGGGCGGGGAATGAGCAGTTCTTC.

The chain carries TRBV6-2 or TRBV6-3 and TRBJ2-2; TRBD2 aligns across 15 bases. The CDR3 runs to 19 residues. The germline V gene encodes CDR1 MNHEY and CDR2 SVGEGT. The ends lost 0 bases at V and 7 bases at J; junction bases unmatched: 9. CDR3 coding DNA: TGTGCCAGCAGTTACTCAGGACTAGCGGGAGGGCCTGCCGGCGGGGAGCTGTTTTTT. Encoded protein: CASSYSGLAGGPAGGELFF.

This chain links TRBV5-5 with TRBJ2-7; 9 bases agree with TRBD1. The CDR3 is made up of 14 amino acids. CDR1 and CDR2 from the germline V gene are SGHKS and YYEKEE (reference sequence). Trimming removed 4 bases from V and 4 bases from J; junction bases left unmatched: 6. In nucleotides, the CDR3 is TGTGCCAGCAGCCCACACAGGGGGCCTTACGAGCAGTACTTC. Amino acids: CASSPHRGPYEQYF.

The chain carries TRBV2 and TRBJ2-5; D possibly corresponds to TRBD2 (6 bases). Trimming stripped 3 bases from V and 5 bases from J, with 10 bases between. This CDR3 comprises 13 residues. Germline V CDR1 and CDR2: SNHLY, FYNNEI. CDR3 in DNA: TGTGCCAGCAGTGACCGGGCGGGGGAGACCCAGTACTTC. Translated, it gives CASSDRAGETQYF.

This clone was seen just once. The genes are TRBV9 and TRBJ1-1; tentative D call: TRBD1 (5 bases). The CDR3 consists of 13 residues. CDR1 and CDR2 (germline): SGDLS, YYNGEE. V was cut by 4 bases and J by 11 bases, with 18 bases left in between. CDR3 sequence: CASSRREGVTAFF. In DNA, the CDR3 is TGTGCCAGCAGCCGCAGGGAGGGTGTCACGGCTTTCTTT.

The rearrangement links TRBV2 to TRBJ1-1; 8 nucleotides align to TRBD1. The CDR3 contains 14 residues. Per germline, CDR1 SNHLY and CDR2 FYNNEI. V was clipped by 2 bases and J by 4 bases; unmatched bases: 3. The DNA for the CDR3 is TGTGCCAGCAGTGAACAGGGGGCGAGCACTGAAGCTTTCTTT. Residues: CASSEQGASTEAFF.

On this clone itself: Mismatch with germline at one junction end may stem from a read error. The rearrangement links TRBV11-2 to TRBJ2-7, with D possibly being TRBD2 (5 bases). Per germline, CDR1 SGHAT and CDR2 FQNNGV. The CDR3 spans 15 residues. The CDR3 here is CASSLESGRAYEQYF. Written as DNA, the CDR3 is TGTGCCAGCAGCCTAGAGTCGGGGAGAGCCTACGAGCAGTACTTC.

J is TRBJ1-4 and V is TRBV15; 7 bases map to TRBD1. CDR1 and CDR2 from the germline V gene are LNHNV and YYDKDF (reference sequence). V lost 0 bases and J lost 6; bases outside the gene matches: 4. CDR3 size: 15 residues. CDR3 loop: CATSREGTEDEKLFF. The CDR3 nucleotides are TGTGCCACCAGCAGAGAAGGGACAGAGGATGAAAAACTGTTTTTT.

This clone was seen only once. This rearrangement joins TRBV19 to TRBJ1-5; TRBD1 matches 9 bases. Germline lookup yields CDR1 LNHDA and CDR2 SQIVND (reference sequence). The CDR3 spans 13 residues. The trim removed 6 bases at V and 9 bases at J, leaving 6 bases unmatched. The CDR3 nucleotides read TGTGCCAGTAGCACAGGGGGCATGGGGCCCCAGCATTTT. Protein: CASSTGGMGPQHF.